Listed below are T cell receptor beta chains from one sample, sequenced in a study of T cells in localized non-small cell lung cancer. Assay: immunoSEQ multiplex PCR; the TCRdb copy retains only in-frame clones and omits some. The sample lists roughly 40,000 clones, over 70% occurring once. Specimen: peripheral blood, collected before any cancer treatment. The receptors shown here come from a woman aged 40 to 75 with stage I lung adenocarcinoma. Each CDR3 is given with its conserved first and last residue. D genes are given only for firm matches.

v_call: TRBV9
j_call: TRBJ2-5
d_call: NA
cdr3_aa: CASSVAVGGSQETQYF
cdr3_nt: TGTGCCAGCAGCGTAGCCGTCGGGGGCAGCCAAGAGACCCAGTACTTC

v_call: TRBV5-5
j_call: TRBJ2-3
d_call: NA
cdr3_aa: CASSGSGWGTDTQYF
cdr3_nt: TGTGCCAGCAGCGGGTCAGGTTGGGGCACAGATACGCAGTATTTT

v_call: TRBV18
j_call: TRBJ1-2
d_call: TRBD1
cdr3_aa: CASSPEVTGQGYYGYTF
cdr3_nt: TGTGCCAGCTCACCAGAGGTTACGGGACAGGGGTACTATGGCTACACCTTC

v_call: TRBV30
j_call: TRBJ1-5
d_call: NA
cdr3_aa: CAWSPQGQPQHF
cdr3_nt: TGTGCCTGGAGTCCACAGGGTCAGCCCCAGCATTTT

v_call: TRBV11-1
j_call: TRBJ2-7
d_call: TRBD1
cdr3_aa: CASSLVSGTGLTYEQYF
cdr3_nt: TGTGCCAGCAGCTTAGTATCTGGGACAGGGCTTACCTACGAGCAGTACTTC

v_call: TRBV7-8
j_call: TRBJ1-1
d_call: NA
cdr3_aa: CASSLVTGPGQNTEAFF
cdr3_nt: TGTGCCAGCAGCTTGGTTACAGGGCCAGGTCAGAACACTGAAGCTTTCTTT

v_call: TRBV18
j_call: TRBJ2-7
d_call: NA
cdr3_aa: CASSEGSGEGQYF
cdr3_nt: TGTGCCAGCTCTGAGGGATCCGGAGAGGGGCAGTACTTC

v_call: TRBV5-4
j_call: TRBJ1-5
d_call: NA
cdr3_aa: CASSLASGNQPQHF
cdr3_nt: TGTGCCAGCAGCTTGGCGTCAGGCAATCAGCCCCAGCATTTT

v_call: TRBV5-5
j_call: TRBJ2-1
d_call: TRBD2
cdr3_aa: CASSRTSGRIEQFF
cdr3_nt: TGTGCCAGCAGCCGGACTAGCGGGAGAATTGAGCAGTTCTTC

v_call: TRBV7-9
j_call: TRBJ2-5
d_call: NA
cdr3_aa: CASSLEGDGRETQYF
cdr3_nt: TGTGCCAGCAGCTTAGAGGGAGACGGGAGAGAGACCCAGTACTTC

v_call: TRBV5-1
j_call: TRBJ1-1
d_call: NA
cdr3_aa: CASSLGPLRERMNTEAFF
cdr3_nt: TGCGCCAGCAGCTTGGGACCCCTCAGGGAGAGAATGAACACTGAAGCTTTCTTT

v_call: TRBV6-1
j_call: TRBJ1-2
d_call: NA
cdr3_aa: CASSPWTVENYGYTF
cdr3_nt: TGTGCCAGCAGTCCCTGGACAGTTGAAAACTATGGCTACACCTTC

v_call: TRBV10-3
j_call: TRBJ2-3
d_call: TRBD2
cdr3_aa: CAIKASGRVDTQYF
cdr3_nt: TGTGCCATCAAAGCTAGCGGGAGGGTAGATACGCAGTATTTT

v_call: TRBV6-1
j_call: TRBJ2-5
d_call: TRBD2
cdr3_aa: CASSESRGVETQYF
cdr3_nt: TGTGCCAGCAGTGAATCTCGGGGGGTAGAGACCCAGTACTTC

v_call: TRBV19
j_call: TRBJ2-7
d_call: NA
cdr3_aa: CASARVGVYEQYF
cdr3_nt: TGTGCCAGTGCTCGGGTAGGGGTCTACGAGCAGTACTTC

v_call: TRBV10-3
j_call: TRBJ2-1
d_call: NA
cdr3_aa: CAIAPGLNSYNEQFF
cdr3_nt: TGTGCCATCGCTCCGGGACTCAATTCCTACAATGAGCAGTTCTTC

v_call: TRBV28
j_call: TRBJ2-7
d_call: NA
cdr3_aa: CANPPPLTWEQYF
cdr3_nt: TGTGCCAACCCGCCCCCTCTTACTTGGGAGCAGTACTTC

v_call: TRBV5-4
j_call: TRBJ2-6
d_call: NA
cdr3_aa: CASSAVTGANVLTF
cdr3_nt: TGTGCCAGCAGCGCCGTAACCGGGGCCAACGTCCTGACTTTC

v_call: TRBV5-3
j_call: TRBJ2-1
d_call: TRBD1
cdr3_aa: CARSGTGGALNEQFF
cdr3_nt: TGTGCCAGAAGCGGGACAGGGGGGGCTCTCAATGAGCAGTTCTTC

v_call: TRBV19
j_call: TRBJ2-3
d_call: NA
cdr3_aa: CASSIMDTQYF
cdr3_nt: TGTGCCAGTAGTATCATGGATACGCAGTATTTT

v_call: TRBV6-1
j_call: TRBJ2-2
d_call: NA
cdr3_aa: CASSEQGPGELFF
cdr3_nt: TGTGCCAGCAGTGAACAGGGCCCCGGGGAGCTGTTTTTT

v_call: TRBV10-3
j_call: TRBJ1-2
d_call: TRBD1
cdr3_aa: CAISAGTGTRGDYGYTF
cdr3_nt: TGTGCCATCAGTGCCGGGACAGGGACCCGGGGGGACTATGGCTATACCTTC

v_call: TRBV27
j_call: TRBJ1-6
d_call: NA
cdr3_aa: CASGWTVLMGSPLHF
cdr3_nt: TGTGCCAGCGGCTGGACTGTACTAATGGGTTCACCCCTCCACTTT